Below, 8 T cell receptor beta chains from the same sample are listed, as sequenced in a study of shared clonotypes between healthy human individuals. Sequenced by immunoSEQ multiplex PCR; TCRdb stores in-frame clones only, minus some. The sample yields about 680,000 clones, about 74% seen once. The material sequenced was memory CD4+ T cells sorted from blood. Sample subset: CD45RA-negative fraction. The origin of the receptors is a woman aged 25 to 39 in good health.

The chain links TRBV7-9 to TRBJ1-2, with D tentatively TRBD1 (5 bases). CDR1 is SEHNR and CDR2 is FQNEAQ in the germline V gene (reference sequence). The CDR3 contains 16 residues. Trimming removed 4 bases at V and 2 bases at J, with 17 bases between. The CDR3 DNA sequence: TGTGCCAGCAGCTCTGGAATCGGGACGCCCAACTATGGCTACACCTTC. This translates into CASSSGIGTPNYGYTF. Variable domain in full (rest from reference TRBV7-9 and TRBJ1-2): DTGVSQNPRHKITKRGQNVTFRCDPISEHNRLYWYRQTLGQGPEFLTYFQNEAQLEKSRLLSDRFSAERPKGSFSTLEIQRTEQGDSAMYLCASSSGIGTPNYGYTFGSGTRLTVV.

CDR3 amino acids: CASSKTGSGNTIYF. DNA for the CDR3: TGTGCCAGCAGCAAAACTGGCTCTGGAAACACCATATATTTT. This chain connects TRBV5-8 to TRBJ1-3, with D unresolved. This CDR3 is 14 amino acids long. V lost 4 bases and J 0 bases, leaving 8 bases between the germline ends. Germline CDR1 is SGHTS and CDR2 is YDEGEE.

The gene calls are TRBV10-3 and TRBJ1-1; D is perhaps TRBD1 (6 bases). Between the trimmed V and J ends, which lost 5 bases and 3 bases, there was a span of 10 bases. The CDR3 is 13 residues long. Germline V gene lookup returns CDR1 ENHRY and CDR2 SYGVKD. In DNA, the CDR3 is TGTGCCATCAGTCCAACAGGGCACACTGAAGCTTTCTTT. Residues: CAISPTGHTEAFF.

This clone was seen more than once but under ten times. The identical CDR3 is also encoded by other nucleotide sequences in the sample. The rearrangement joins TRBV5-4 to TRBJ2-1; 9 bases line up with TRBD2. CDR3 length: 15 residues. Germline assignment: CDR1 SGHNT and CDR2 YYREEE (reference sequence). With V trimmed by 2 bases and J by 3 bases, 3 bases remained unmatched. This chain's CDR3 is CASSFGREGYNEQFF. The CDR3 region has the DNA TGTGCCAGCAGCTTTGGGCGGGAGGGCTACAATGAGCAGTTCTTC.

The CDR3 DNA is TGTGCCAGCAGAGGGGACATCCACTATGGCTACACCTTC. This gives the protein CASRGDIHYGYTF. V is TRBV7-9 and J is TRBJ1-2; TRBD1 is a possible D gene (6 bases). V dropped 6 bases and J dropped 3 bases, with 11 bases sitting between them. Germline V gene sequence: CDR1 SEHNR, CDR2 FQNEAQ (reference sequence). The CDR3 spans 13 residues.

The CDR3: CATSRVLSGSGNEQFF. CDR3 sequence (DNA): TGTGCCACCAGCAGAGTGCTTAGCGGGAGTGGCAATGAGCAGTTCTTC. The chain uses TRBV15 and TRBJ2-1; 9 positions match TRBD2. This CDR3 has 16 amino acids. The germline gives CDR1 LNHNV, CDR2 YYDKDF (reference sequence). The junction had 7 bases not matched to a gene; V was cut back by 1 base and J by 6 bases.

The chain has TRBV10-3 and TRBJ1-2; 7 bases are a match to TRBD1. The CDR3 loop spans 14 amino acids. Germline CDR1 ENHRY, CDR2 SYGVKD. The V and J ends lost 4 bases and 5 bases, in that order; junction bases with no gene match: 7. CDR3 region: CAISGEQGMYGYTF. The DNA of the CDR3 is TGTGCCATCAGTGGGGAACAGGGGATGTATGGCTACACCTTC.

The gene calls are TRBV5-1 and TRBJ1-1, with TRBD1 as a possible D gene (6 bases). From germline, CDR1 is SGHRS and CDR2 YFSETQ. The V and J ends lost 4 bases and 6 bases respectively, with 10 bases between them. The CDR3 covers 12 residues. CDR3 sequence (DNA): TGCGCCAGCAGCACAGGGAGTGCTGAAGCTTTCTTT. Its translation is CASSTGSAEAFF.